This T cell receptor beta chain was sequenced in a study of human T cells and chemical hapten exposure. Across the whole study: Patch tests put 0.01% DPC on the upper back, read at 6 days.

CDR1 and CDR2 (germline): SEHNR, FQNEAQ (reference sequence). The CDR3 loop spans 15 amino acids. Trimming pared 2 bases from V and 6 bases from J, leaving 13 bases between. TCRdb independently ran MiXCR on the RACE reads; one entry per CDR3 protein. The sample contains some 96,000 distinct CDR3 sequences, about 9.6% of which appear only once. This clonotype was detected a few times. Time point in this sample: patch test 2, 6 weeks after DPC sensitization. Treatment denoted: therapeutic diphenylcyclopropenone sensitization with weekly scalp DPC. The donor pool consisted of alopecia patients aged 18 to 70 years, considered suitable for DPC.

The chain links TRBV7-9 to TRBJ2-2; TRBD2 is a possible D gene (6 bases). This clonotype was sampled from a middle-aged woman with alopecia areata. Some clones in this sample may be carry-over from other donors' samples. This material consisted of whole blood, taken in connection with sensitization to the hapten diphenylcyclopropenone (DPC). CDR3: CASSLSGSPSGELFF. As DNA, the CDR3 is TGTGCCAGCAGCTTATCCGGGAGCCCGTCCGGGGAGCTGTTTTTT.